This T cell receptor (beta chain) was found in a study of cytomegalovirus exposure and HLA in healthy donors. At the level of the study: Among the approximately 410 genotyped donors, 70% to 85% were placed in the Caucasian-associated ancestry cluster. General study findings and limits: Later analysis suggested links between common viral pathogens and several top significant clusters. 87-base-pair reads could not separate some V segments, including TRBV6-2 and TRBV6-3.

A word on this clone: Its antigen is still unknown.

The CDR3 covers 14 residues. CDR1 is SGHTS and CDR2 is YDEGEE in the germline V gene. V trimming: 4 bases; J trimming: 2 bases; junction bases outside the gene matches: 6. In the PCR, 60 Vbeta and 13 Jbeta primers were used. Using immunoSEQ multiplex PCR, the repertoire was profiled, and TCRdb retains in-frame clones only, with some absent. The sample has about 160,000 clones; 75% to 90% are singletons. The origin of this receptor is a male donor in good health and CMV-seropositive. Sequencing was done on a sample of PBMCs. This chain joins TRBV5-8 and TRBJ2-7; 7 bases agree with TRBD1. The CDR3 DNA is TGTGCCAGCAGCCCGCGGACAGGAACCTACGAGCAGTACTTC. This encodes CASSPRTGTYEQYF. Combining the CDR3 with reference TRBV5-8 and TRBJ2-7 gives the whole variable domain EAGVTQSPTHLIKTRGQQATLRCSPISGHTSVYWYQQALGLGLQFLLWYDEGEERNRGNFPPRFSGRQFPNYSSELNVNALELEDSALYLCASSPRTGTYEQYFGPGTRLTVT.